This T cell receptor beta chain was obtained from a study of blood T cells in healthy people across ages. Study-wide results and limits: Naive T cell percentage showed a strong correlation with the diversity of TCR beta. A roughly linear age-dependent decrease characterized TCR beta diversity per million T cells.

The table lists this clonotype with a few counts. Its matching antigen is unknown. Drawn from each donor were roughly 10 milliliters of peripheral blood. Next came a second PCR, run for about 7 to 12 cycles, which used a sample-barcoded 5' primer along with a J-beta primer mix. Every single cDNA molecule received a tag from a template-switch adaptor with 12 random nucleotides. TCRdb fed the 5' RACE reads into MiXCR, producing one record per CDR3 protein. The top ten hold around a sixth of the sample, which has around 800,000 distinct CDR3 sequences, about 42% seen once. The sample taken for sequencing was blood. The receptor's source is a man older than 75 in good health.

CDR3 sequence (DNA): TGTGCCAGCAGCTTACCACCGGGACAAAGAAATGAGCAGTTCTTC. Its protein is CASSLPPGQRNEQFF. The chain recombines TRBV7-8 with TRBJ2-1; possibly TRBD1 for D (6 bases). The germline CDR1 and CDR2 sequences are SGHVS and FQNEAQ. With 2 bases removed from V and 7 bases from J, the gap between germline ends came to 15 bases. The CDR3 loop spans 15 amino acids.